This T cell receptor beta chain is drawn from a study of blood T cell repertoires in COVID-19. Whole-study context: Collection of acute and convalescent COVID-19 samples took place in the United States, Italy and Spain. The cDNA or gDNA used as material had been derived from T cells, B-cell-depleted T cells, or PBMCs.

Per the study methods: Scientists estimated how many nucleated cells there were by amplifying reference gene primers. Some clones are missing from TCRdb's copy, which holds only in-frame ones; the method was immunoSEQ multiplex PCR. V, J and clone size are those of that table, while D and trimming were read from the DNA. The sample has around 130,000 clones, around 84% seen once. With 3 bases removed from V and 2 bases from J, the gap between germline ends came to 8 bases. The CDR3 spans 12 residues. The germline V gene has CDR1 DFQATT and CDR2 SNEGSKA (reference sequence). This TCR derives from a human donor in a cohort sampled during active COVID-19. Sample: peripheral blood. V gene TRBV20-1 combines with J gene TRBJ2-7, with D tentatively TRBD2 (6 bases). CDR3 sequence (DNA): TGCAGTGCTAGTAGCGGTACCTACGAGCAGTACTTC. Residues: CSASSGTYEQYF.